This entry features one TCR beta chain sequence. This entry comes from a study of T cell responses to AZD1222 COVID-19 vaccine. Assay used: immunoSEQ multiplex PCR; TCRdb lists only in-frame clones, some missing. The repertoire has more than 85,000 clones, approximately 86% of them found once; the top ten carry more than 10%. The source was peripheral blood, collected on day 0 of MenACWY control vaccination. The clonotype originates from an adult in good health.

CDR3: CASSLAGEMLGMNTEAFF. The CDR3 bases are TGTGCCAGCAGCTTAGCGGGGGAGATGCTAGGCATGAACACTGAAGCTTTCTTT. V usage is TRBV7-9 and J usage is TRBJ1-1; a weak D match, TRBD1 (5 bases). This CDR3 is built from 18 residues. Germline CDR1 SEHNR, CDR2 FQNEAQ (reference sequence). The ends were cut back, 0 bases at V and 0 bases at J, with 17 bases in the middle.